This T cell receptor beta chain appears in the sequencing data of a study of radiotherapy plus CTLA-4 blockade in lung cancer. Measured with immunoSEQ multiplex PCR; TCRdb has only the in-frame clones, and not every one. Here the sample spans 81,000 or so clones, around 78% being singletons. Germline V gene sequence: CDR1 SGHTA, CDR2 FQGNSA. With 7 bases clipped from V and 0 bases from J, the junction kept 10 bases outside the gene matches. The CDR3 runs to 16 residues. V is TRBV7-2 and J is TRBJ2-5, with 8 bases lining up with TRBD2. The sequence came from a human donor with non-small cell lung cancer whose response to radiotherapy plus ipilimumab could not be evaluated. Some clones in this sample may be carry-over from other donors' samples. Sequencing used peripheral blood, obtained from a patient treated with radiotherapy plus ipilimumab. Here the CDR3 DNA reads TGTGCCAGCACCCTAATGGGCGGGGGGTACCAAGAGACCCAGTACTTC. Residues: CASTLMGGGYQETQYF. The full variable domain, rest sourced from reference TRBV7-2 and TRBJ2-5, is GAGVSQSPSNKVTEKGKDVELRCDPISGHTALYWYRQSLGQGLEFLIYFQGNSAPDKSGLPSDRFSAERTGGSVSTLTIQRTQQEDSAVYLCASTLMGGGYQETQYFGPGTRLLVL.